The clone carrying this T cell receptor (beta chain) was observed at least ten times. V gave up 6 bases and J gave up 0 bases, with 12 bases separating them. The CDR3 extends over 15 amino acids. From germline, CDR1 is SNHLY and CDR2 FYNNEI. The sample originates from a study of Graves' ophthalmopathy and Graves' hyperthyroidism. TCR beta CDR3 amplification used RNA transcripts. The first-round RT-PCR employed HTBI primers together with the Qiagen OneStep RT-PCR kit. A multiplex PCR was then performed as the second round. TCRdb reprocessed the multiplex PCR reads via MiXCR and lists one record per CDR3 protein. The sample shows about 380,000 distinct CDR3 sequences, 15% of them seen only once.

The rearrangement joins TRBV2 to TRBJ1-5, with D possibly matching TRBD1 (5 bases). Sequenced sample: peripheral blood. The clonotype was recovered from a woman younger than 30 with stable Graves' hyperthyroidism. CDR3 region: CASSAQGTSNQPQHF. The CDR3 DNA reads as TGTGCCAGCAGCGCCCAGGGAACTAGCAATCAGCCCCAGCATTTT.